This T cell receptor beta chain came from a study of T cell repertoires in cytomegalovirus infection. General study findings and limits: Dominating the ex vivo response were HLA-C-restricted CMV-specific TCR beta clonotypes.

Using its own MiXCR run on the reads, TCRdb lists one record per CDR3 protein. Counted here are approximately 140,000 distinct CDR3 sequences, about 24% occurring once; the ten biggest clones make up about a third. In the case of this clonotype: Its antigen is not identified.

The CDR3 totals 15 residues. Germline V gene sequence: CDR1 MNHEY, CDR2 SVGEGT. With 5 bases removed from V and 0 bases from J, the gap between germline ends came to 10 bases. Material for sequencing was PBMCs, sequenced either directly or after in vitro stimulation (not recorded which). This TCR was sampled from a human donor in good health (CMV status not recorded). Some clones in this sample may be carry-over from other donors' samples. The genes are TRBV6-2 or TRBV6-3 and TRBJ2-2, with a weak D call TRBD2 (6 bases). CDR3 sequence reads: CASSGRLPNTGELFF. As DNA, the CDR3 is TGTGCCAGCAGTGGGAGGCTCCCGAACACCGGGGAGCTGTTTTTT.